Each of the 30 T cell receptor beta chains below was sequenced from the same sample in a study of CD8+ T cells in alopecia areata. Extracted RNA was reverse transcribed into cDNA, the sequencing template. Method: immunoSEQ multiplex PCR; TCRdb's copy keeps in-frame clones and lacks some. The top ten hold roughly a sixth of the sample, which has about 130,000 clones, more than 40% seen once. Sequencing used CD8+ T cells sorted from blood, obtained at week 0. These receptors were collected from a human donor with alopecia areata.

V and J are TRBV11-2 and TRBJ2-7; possible D gene TRBD1, 5 bases. Germline CDR1 is SGHAT and CDR2 is FQNNGV. The CDR3 has 17 residues. Trimming cost V 5 bases and J 1 base, with 21 bases left between them. The CDR3 DNA reads TGTGCCAGCAGCCTAACCAAGGGCGCAGGGCATTCCTACGAGCAGTACTTC. The encoded protein is CASSLTKGAGHSYEQYF.

The rearrangement links TRBV9 to TRBJ1-1; no reliable D call. Trimming cost V 0 bases and J 5 bases, with 14 bases left between them. Germline V lookup: CDR1 SGDLS, CDR2 YYNGEE. The length of the CDR3 is 15 residues. DNA of the CDR3: TGTGCCAGCAGCGTAGGTGAAGGTCCCCTGACTGAAGCTTTCTTT. Its protein product is CASSVGEGPLTEAFF.

The chain recombines TRBV7-3 with TRBJ2-7, with TRBD2 matching over 8 bases. The germline V gene has CDR1 SGHTA and CDR2 FQGTGA. The V gene end was trimmed by 5 bases and the J gene end by 0 bases; junction bases not matched to a gene: 6. This CDR3 has 15 amino acids. The CDR3 bases are TGTGCCAGCAGCCAAGGGGCGGGGGGCTCCTACGAGCAGTACTTC. This codes for CASSQGAGGSYEQYF.

V is TRBV6-6 and J is TRBJ1-2; no reliable D call. V gave up 2 bases and J gave up 6 bases, with 7 bases separating them. There are 12 residues in the CDR3. Germline V gene data show CDR1 as MNHNY and CDR2 as SVGAGI (reference sequence). CDR3 amino acids: CASSYEGDGYTF. CDR3 in DNA: TGTGCCAGCAGTTACGAGGGAGATGGCTACACCTTC.

V usage is TRBV7-9 and J usage is TRBJ2-3; 8 bases align to TRBD2. Germline V gives CDR1 SEHNR, CDR2 FQNEAQ (reference sequence). The CDR3 spans 15 residues. With 5 bases clipped from V and 3 bases from J, the junction kept 7 bases outside the gene matches. CDR3 region: CASSHTSGGTDTQYF. The CDR3 DNA sequence: TGTGCCAGCAGCCACACCAGCGGGGGTACAGATACGCAGTATTTT.

J is TRBJ1-1 and V is TRBV13; the D is unclear. Per germline, CDR1 PRHDT and CDR2 FYEKMQ (reference sequence). V gave up 2 bases and J gave up 7 bases, with 17 bases separating them. This CDR3 has 15 amino acids. CDR3 DNA sequence: TGTGCCAGCAGCTTATTATCGGCGTATCCCATTGAAGCTTTCTTT. It is translated as CASSLLSAYPIEAFF.

The genes are TRBV7-3 and TRBJ2-2; no firm D call. From germline, CDR1 is SGHTA and CDR2 FQGTGA. CDR3 length: 13 residues. Trimming took 5 bases from V and 6 from J, leaving 10 bases between them. DNA of the CDR3: TGTGCCAGCAGCCCGCTCGGGCCCGGGGAGCTGTTTTTT. The encoded protein is CASSPLGPGELFF.

V and J are TRBV6-5 and TRBJ1-2; possibly TRBD1 for D (5 bases). Trimming cost V 0 bases and J 4 bases, with 9 bases left between them. The germline V gene has CDR1 MNHEY and CDR2 SVGAGI. The CDR3 sequence is 14 residues long. CDR3 nucleotide sequence: TGTGCCAGCAGTTACTCGGACAAGGGCTATGGCTACACCTTC. This sequence encodes CASSYSDKGYGYTF.

The V gene is TRBV12-5, the J gene TRBJ2-1, with 10 bases lining up with TRBD1. Trimming cost V 1 base and J 6 bases; bases outside gene matches: 6. The CDR3 has 16 residues. The V gene's germline CDR1 is LGHNT and CDR2 FRNRAP. As DNA, the CDR3 is TGTGCTAGTGGTTTGGGACCCGGGACAGGGGCCAATGAGCAGTTCTTC. Amino acid sequence: CASGLGPGTGANEQFF. Supplemented by reference TRBV12-5 and TRBJ2-1, the full variable domain reads DARVTQTPRHKVTEMGQEVTMRCQPILGHNTVFWYRQTMMQGLELLAYFRNRAPLDDSGMPKDRFSAEMPDATLATLKIQPSEPRDSAVYFCASGLGPGTGANEQFFGPGTRLTVL.

CDR3: CASRTQGTQGEQYF. The DNA for the CDR3 is TGTGCCAGCAGAACTCAGGGGACCCAGGGGGAGCAGTACTTC. The chain uses TRBV6-5 and TRBJ2-7, with D tentatively TRBD1 (6 bases). The V end was cut by 6 bases, the J end by 7 bases, with 19 bases between. Germline CDR1 and CDR2: MNHEY and SVGAGI. CDR3 length equals 14 residues.

This rearrangement joins TRBV30 to TRBJ1-5, with D possibly matching TRBD1 (5 bases). V was shortened by 1 base and J by 6 bases, with 7 bases between the two germline ends. The CDR3 sequence is 12 residues long. Germline assignment: CDR1 GTSNPN and CDR2 SVGIG (reference sequence). CDR3 nucleotides: TGTGCCTGGAGTGGAAGGGGTCAGCCCCAGCATTTT. Its translation is CAWSGRGQPQHF.

This clone was observed a single time. V and J are TRBV6-6 and TRBJ1-6, with 8 bases matching TRBD1. Germline V CDR1 and CDR2: MNHNY, SVGAGI (reference sequence). Trimming removed 6 bases from V and 10 bases from J; junction bases left unmatched: 11. The CDR3 has 15 residues. The CDR3 region is CASRRLGQGGSPLHF. The CDR3 DNA follows: TGTGCCAGCAGACGTTTAGGACAGGGTGGCTCACCCCTCCACTTT.

This clone was detected a few times. CDR3 in DNA: TGCGCCAGCAGCCCCGCCGGGGGCGCGTTTTACGAGCAGTACTTC. Its protein product is CASSPAGGAFYEQYF. V and J are TRBV4-1 and TRBJ2-7; D is tentatively TRBD1 or TRBD2 (6 bases each). Germline lookup yields CDR1 MGHRA and CDR2 YSYEKL. V gave up 4 bases and J gave up 4 bases, with 17 bases separating them. The CDR3 is 15 amino acids.

Regarding this clone: At the DNA level, this CDR3 is encoded by other sequences in the same sample as well. The J gene is TRBJ1-1, the V gene TRBV29-1; D unclear. Trimming shortened V by 0 bases and J by 1 base, and 6 bases separated the two germline ends. CDR1 is SQVTM and CDR2 is ANQGSEA in the germline V gene. CDR3 size: 13 residues. The CDR3 reads CSVEDPGNTEAFF. The DNA of the CDR3 is TGCAGCGTTGAAGATCCGGGGAACACTGAAGCTTTCTTT.

The chain combines TRBV29-1 with TRBJ2-3; D is possibly TRBD2 (6 bases). The CDR3 runs to 14 residues. The germline V gene encodes CDR1 SQVTM and CDR2 ANQGSEA. The V end was cut by 3 bases, the J end by 3 bases, with 13 bases between. The CDR3 region is CSVEGRAGTDTQYF. The CDR3 coding sequence is TGCAGCGTTGAGGGAAGGGCGGGGACAGATACGCAGTATTTT.

V gene TRBV4-1 combines with J gene TRBJ1-3; D perhaps matches TRBD1 (6 bases). V was trimmed by 0 bases and J by 0 bases, leaving 21 bases between them. The CDR3 is made up of 20 amino acids. Germline V gene data show CDR1 as MGHRA and CDR2 as YSYEKL. CDR3: CASSQDPWGAGLNSGNTIYF. Here the CDR3 DNA reads TGCGCCAGCAGCCAAGATCCGTGGGGGGCCGGCCTCAACTCTGGAAACACCATATATTTT.

At least ten counts were recorded for this clone. The chain joins TRBV7-9 to TRBJ2-5, with 7 bases fitting TRBD1. Germline loops: CDR1 SEHNR, CDR2 FQNEAQ (reference sequence). Germline trimming cut 4 bases from V and 2 bases from J; bases unmatched to any gene: 4. This CDR3 is built from 14 residues. In DNA, the CDR3 is TGTGCCAGCAGCTGGGGACAGTCTCAAGAGACCCAGTACTTC. Translating gives CASSWGQSQETQYF.

This clone was picked up many times. The genes are TRBV6-1 and TRBJ2-3; TRBD1 agrees at 11 bases. J gave up 4 bases and V 4 bases, and 1 base lay outside the gene matches. The CDR3 has 14 amino acids. Germline CDR1 is MNHNS and CDR2 is SASEGT. As DNA, the CDR3 is TGTGCCAGCAGTGGGACAGGGGGCGCAGATACGCAGTATTTT. It yields the protein CASSGTGGADTQYF.

The rearrangement joins TRBV30 to TRBJ2-7; either TRBD1 or TRBD2 may fit D (5 bases each). The CDR3 runs to 14 residues. The germline CDR1 and CDR2 sequences are GTSNPN and SVGIG (reference sequence). The ends were cut back, 2 bases at V and 2 bases at J, with 13 bases in the middle. CDR3 amino acids: CAWSTLQGPYEQYF. DNA of the CDR3: TGTGCCTGGAGTACCCTTCAGGGACCCTACGAGCAGTACTTC.

In this sample, this clone turned up a few times. This rearrangement joins TRBV29-1 to TRBJ2-1; D call uncertain. The germline V gene has CDR1 SQVTM and CDR2 ANQGSEA. V gave up 7 bases and J gave up 4 bases, with 8 bases separating them. The CDR3 is 11 amino acids. CDR3 bases: TGCAGCGCGACCCGTTACAATGAGCAGTTCTTC. Translating it yields CSATRYNEQFF.

V and J are TRBV5-6 and TRBJ2-3; possible D gene TRBD2, 5 bases. The ends were cut back, 0 bases at V and 8 bases at J, with 10 bases in the middle. CDR1 and CDR2 (germline): SGHDT, YYEEEE. The CDR3 is 13 amino acids. CDR3 residues: CASSLGTLGTQYF. The DNA for the CDR3 is TGTGCCAGCAGCTTGGGGACTTTGGGTACGCAGTATTTT.

The chain employs TRBV5-4 and TRBJ2-3; D is uncertain. Trimming cost V 10 bases and J 2 bases, with 14 bases left between them. The CDR3 loop spans 13 amino acids. Germline CDR1 SGHNT, CDR2 YYREEE (reference sequence). The CDR3 sequence: CAFIGAYTDTQYF. The CDR3 bases are TGTGCCTTCATTGGAGCCTACACAGATACGCAGTATTTT.

This clone was counted only a few times. The rearrangement uses TRBV19 and TRBJ2-1; D may be TRBD2 (5 bases). Per germline, CDR1 LNHDA and CDR2 SQIVND (reference sequence). The CDR3 covers 14 residues. The germline V and J ends were trimmed by 5 bases and 0 bases, with 8 bases remaining between them. The CDR3 protein is CASSWESSYNEQFF. CDR3 DNA sequence: TGTGCCAGTAGTTGGGAGAGCTCCTACAATGAGCAGTTCTTC.

This clone was seen only a few times. The genes are TRBV9 and TRBJ1-5; no reliable D call. Trimming took off 0 bases at V and 6 bases at J, with 13 bases between the two ends. Germline values: CDR1 SGDLS, CDR2 YYNGEE. The CDR3 runs to 15 residues. The CDR3 protein is CASSVGGGLGQPQHF. In nucleotides, the CDR3 is TGTGCCAGCAGCGTAGGTGGAGGGCTTGGTCAGCCCCAGCATTTT. Full variable domain (missing parts from reference TRBV9 and TRBJ1-5): DSGVTQTPKHLITATGQRVTLRCSPRSGDLSVYWYQQSLDQGLQFLIQYYNGEERAKGNILERFSAQQFPDLHSELNLSSLELGDSALYFCASSVGGGLGQPQHFGDGTRLSIL.

This clone was seen a few times. The chain couples TRBV6-1 to TRBJ2-2; 7 bases agree with TRBD1. With V trimmed by 6 bases and J by 2 bases, 3 bases remained unmatched. Germline V lookup: CDR1 MNHNS, CDR2 SASEGT. The CDR3 is made up of 14 amino acids. CDR3 DNA sequence: TGTGCCAGCAGCGAGGGGGCTAACACCGGGGAGCTGTTTTTT. Translated: CASSEGANTGELFF.

The V call is TRBV30, the J call TRBJ1-2; tentative D call: TRBD1 (6 bases). Germline CDR1 GTSNPN, CDR2 SVGIG (reference sequence). Trimming cost V 5 bases and J 7 bases, with 11 bases left between them. The CDR3 loop spans 11 amino acids. The CDR3 DNA follows: TGTGCCTGGTCGGGGGCCACTGGCTACACCTTC. It yields the protein CAWSGATGYTF.

This chain uses TRBV2 with TRBJ1-5; the D gene is possibly TRBD1 (6 bases). Trimming stripped 7 bases from V and 6 bases from J, with 13 bases between. The germline V gene has CDR1 SNHLY and CDR2 FYNNEI. The CDR3 has 13 residues. The CDR3 coding sequence is TGTGCCAGCATTGGGGGCATCGGTCAGCCCCAGCATTTT. Translation gives CASIGGIGQPQHF.

This clone has a handful of counts. The genes are TRBV7-8 and TRBJ2-3; D is unresolved. The CDR3 sequence is 18 residues long. CDR1 is SGHVS and CDR2 is FQNEAQ in the germline V gene. V was clipped by 1 base and J by 2 bases, with 19 bases between them. The CDR3 DNA reads as TGTGCCAGCAGCTTAGTCTTGGCTAGATCACCTATCACAGATACGCAGTATTTT. It translates to CASSLVLARSPITDTQYF.

This clone is a singleton in its sample. This CDR3 reads CSVVDWGKYEQYF. In DNA, the CDR3 is TGCAGCGTTGTGGACTGGGGTAAATACGAGCAGTACTTC. The J gene is TRBJ2-7, the V gene TRBV29-1; possible D gene TRBD2, 5 bases. The CDR3 contains 13 residues. Between the trimmed V and J ends, which lost 4 bases and 4 bases, there was a span of 14 bases. The germline V gene encodes CDR1 SQVTM and CDR2 ANQGSEA.

The J gene is TRBJ2-6, the V gene TRBV27; D not certain. The germline V gene encodes CDR1 MNHEY and CDR2 SMNVEV (reference sequence). CDR3 length: 13 residues. Trimming shortened V by 4 bases and J by 2 bases, and 3 bases separated the two germline ends. CDR3 nucleotides: TGTGCCAGCAGTTCCGCTGGGGCCAACGTCCTGACTTTC. It is translated as CASSSAGANVLTF.